A single sample is the source of the 14 T cell receptor beta chains below, sequenced in a study of vaccination effects on CD4 cells after COVID-19. These receptors have no known antigen. The authors isolated CD4+ T cells after around 11 days of culture. Sequenced by immunoSEQ multiplex PCR; TCRdb stores in-frame clones only, minus some. This sample yields tens of thousands of clones, of which 60% to 85% are seen a single time; about an eighth belongs to the top ten. The sample in question was CD4+ T cells from PBMCs cultured without peptide, obtained before COVID-19 vaccination. The receptors were sampled from a human donor who had a prior SARS-CoV-2 infection.

This clone was seen a single time. This sequence joins TRBV5-1 and TRBJ2-3, with TRBD2 matching 7 bases. This CDR3 has 15 amino acids. Looked up from germline, CDR1 is SGHRS and CDR2 is YFSETQ. After removal of 5 bases from V and 7 bases from J, the junction contained 13 bases not matched to a gene. The CDR3 spells CASRKDLGGFYTQYF. In nucleotides, the CDR3 is TGCGCCAGCAGGAAAGATTTGGGGGGGTTTTATACGCAGTATTTT.

The rearrangement uses TRBV7-9 and TRBJ2-3; unclear D gene. Trimming took 3 bases from V and 10 from J, leaving 17 bases between them. CDR1 and CDR2 from the germline V gene are SEHNR and FQNEAQ (reference sequence). CDR3 length: 14 amino acids. This CDR3 is CASSLGAGPAAQYF. In DNA form, the CDR3 reads TGTGCCAGCAGCTTGGGCGCCGGGCCCGCGGCGCAGTATTTT.

The chain uses TRBV18 and TRBJ2-2, with 10 bases identical to TRBD2. The junction had 0 bases not matched to a gene; V was cut back by 2 bases and J by 0 bases. The CDR3 spans 16 residues. Germline CDR1 KGHSH, CDR2 LQKENI. CDR3 DNA sequence: TGTGCCAGCTCACCAGGACTAGCGGCGAACACCGGGGAGCTGTTTTTT. It encodes CASSPGLAANTGELFF.

V gene TRBV29-1 combines with J gene TRBJ2-5; D is unclear. V was cut by 2 bases and J by 3 bases, with 10 bases left in between. The CDR3 is made up of 13 amino acids. CDR1 and CDR2 from the germline V gene are SQVTM and ANQGSEA. CDR3: CSVESAFKETQYF. CDR3 bases: TGCAGCGTTGAATCGGCCTTCAAAGAGACCCAGTACTTC.

The chain links TRBV18 to TRBJ2-6, with unresolved D. V lost 3 bases to trimming and J lost 0 bases, with 15 bases between them. Germline-derived CDR1 and CDR2 are KGHSH and LQKENI. This CDR3 is 18 amino acids long. CDR3 sequence: CASSPRPSSISGANVLTF. The CDR3 DNA follows: TGTGCCAGCTCACCCAGGCCCTCGTCAATCTCTGGGGCCAACGTCCTGACTTTC. The complete variable domain, with remaining parts taken from reference TRBV18 and TRBJ2-6, reads NAGVMQNPRHLVRRRGQEARLRCSPMKGHSHVYWYRQLPEEGLKFMVYLQKENIIDESGMPKERFSAEFPKEGPSILRIQQVVRGDSAAYFCASSPRPSSISGANVLTFGAGSRLTVL.

The chain joins TRBV5-8 to TRBJ2-3; D is unresolved. Trimming shortened V by 0 bases and J by 5 bases, and 13 bases separated the two germline ends. The V gene's germline CDR1 is SGHTS and CDR2 YDEGEE. There are 15 residues in the CDR3. The CDR3 loop is CASSLEGFPVDTQYF. Here the CDR3 DNA reads TGTGCCAGCAGCTTGGAGGGTTTCCCCGTAGATACGCAGTATTTT.

This rearrangement joins TRBV7-9 to TRBJ2-5; D is perhaps TRBD1 or TRBD2 (5 bases each). V dropped 5 bases and J dropped 2 bases, with 18 bases sitting between them. The CDR3 is 16 residues long. Germline V lookup: CDR1 SEHNR, CDR2 FQNEAQ (reference sequence). DNA of the CDR3: TGTGCCAGCAGCCTCCGGGACCCCCGGTTGCAAGAGACCCAGTACTTC. It encodes CASSLRDPRLQETQYF.

The chain carries TRBV18 and TRBJ1-1, with a weak D call TRBD1 (5 bases). V was cut by 4 bases and J by 5 bases, with 11 bases left in between. The CDR3 spans 13 residues. Germline lookup yields CDR1 KGHSH and CDR2 LQKENI. The CDR3 reads CASSLSGKTEAFF. In DNA, the CDR3 is TGTGCCAGCTCACTTTCAGGGAAGACTGAAGCTTTCTTT.

The chain recombines TRBV5-6 with TRBJ2-1; the match to TRBD2 covers 11 bases. Per the germline V gene, CDR1 is SGHDT and CDR2 is YYEEEE. There are 15 residues in the CDR3. Trimming took 0 bases from V and 7 from J; bases not matched to a gene: 3. CDR3 region: CASSLVLAGENEQFF. CDR3 DNA sequence: TGTGCCAGCAGCTTGGTACTAGCGGGAGAAAATGAGCAGTTCTTC. Drawing the rest from reference TRBV5-6 and TRBJ2-1, the complete variable domain is DAGVTQSPTHLIKTRGQQVTLRCSPKSGHDTVSWYQQALGQGPQFIFQYYEEEERQRGNFPDRFSGHQFPNYSSELNVNALLLGDSALYLCASSLVLAGENEQFFGPGTRLTVL.

J is TRBJ1-1 and V is TRBV7-3, with a weak D call TRBD1 (6 bases). CDR3 size: 16 residues. Germline CDR1 SGHTA, CDR2 FQGTGA. Trimming took 2 bases from V and 1 from J, leaving 14 bases between them. CDR3 residues: CASSLSQGRPNTEAFF. In DNA, the CDR3 is TGTGCCAGCAGCTTATCACAGGGCCGCCCGAACACTGAAGCTTTCTTT.

The chain recombines TRBV12-3 or TRBV12-4 with TRBJ2-7, with no clear D. This CDR3 has 13 amino acids. V lost 8 bases to trimming and J lost 2 bases, with 13 bases between them. CDR3 amino acids: CASLLGGAYEQYF. The CDR3 DNA reads TGTGCCAGCTTGCTGGGTGGGGCCTACGAGCAGTACTTC.

The chain has TRBV11-2 and TRBJ2-1; 11 nucleotides line up with TRBD2. CDR1 and CDR2 (germline): SGHAT, FQNNGV. The CDR3 has 16 residues. With V trimmed by 6 bases and J by 7 bases, 11 bases remained unmatched. CDR3 in DNA: TGTGCCAGCAGTATCCTAGCGGGAGGAACCGGGAATGAGCAGTTCTTC. Amino acid sequence: CASSILAGGTGNEQFF.

The chain employs TRBV4-3 and TRBJ1-2, with TRBD1 matching over 7 bases. V lost 2 bases and J lost 0; bases outside the gene matches: 6. The germline V gene encodes CDR1 LGHNA and CDR2 YSLEER. This CDR3 has 16 residues. In nucleotides, the CDR3 is TGCGCCAGCAGCCAAAGCCCCGGGACAGCTAACTATGGCTACACCTTC. As protein: CASSQSPGTANYGYTF.

This clone was counted a few times. This chain joins TRBV28 and TRBJ2-1, with D uncertain. Germline CDR1 and CDR2: MDHEN and SYDVKM. Trimming removed 5 bases from V and 2 bases from J, with 13 bases in between. The CDR3 is 15 residues long. The CDR3 DNA follows: TGTGCCAGCAGTCCGTGGACCGATACCTACAATGAGCAGTTCTTC. This gives the protein CASSPWTDTYNEQFF.